Presented here are 25 T cell receptor beta chains from one specimen sequenced in a study of T-cell memory formation after mild COVID-19. Each CDR3 protein is one row after TCRdb ran MiXCR on the 5' RACE reads. Of under 90,000 distinct CDR3 sequences listed, roughly 13% were seen once; the top ten hold 31%. The sample taken for sequencing was PBMCs or a T cell subset sorted from them (not recorded which). These receptors came from an adult woman who had mild COVID-19 (a few samples of this study predate the infection). Cell type and time point are not known.

This clonotype was picked up many times. The chain carries TRBV14 and TRBJ2-7; TRBD2 is a possible D gene (6 bases). The V gene's germline CDR1 is SGHDN and CDR2 FVKESK. The CDR3 loop spans 15 amino acids. V was trimmed by 1 base and J by 7 bases, leaving 17 bases between them. CDR3 loop: CASSQALRGPGEQYF. CDR3 sequence (DNA): TGTGCCAGCAGCCAAGCTTTGCGGGGCCCTGGAGAGCAGTACTTC.

The chain links TRBV29-1 to TRBJ2-7; 8 bases line up with TRBD2. The V and J ends lost 3 bases and 2 bases, in that order; junction bases with no gene match: 9. There are 15 residues in the CDR3. Germline CDR1 SQVTM, CDR2 ANQGSEA. The DNA for the CDR3 is TGCAGCGTTGATGGGCTAGCGGGTAACCCCTACGAGCAGTACTTC. The encoded protein is CSVDGLAGNPYEQYF.

This clonotype was counted between two and nine times. The chain recombines TRBV27 with TRBJ2-1; 13 nucleotides agree with TRBD2. From germline, CDR1 is MNHEY and CDR2 SMNVEV (reference sequence). This CDR3 has 18 amino acids. Trimming cost V 5 bases and J 5 bases; bases outside gene matches: 12. The CDR3, as DNA: TGTGCCAGCAGTCGGACTAGCGGGAGTCTGATCTTAAACAATGAGCAGTTCTTC. Its protein product is CASSRTSGSLILNNEQFF.

The genes are TRBV4-1 and TRBJ2-7; 9 nucleotides line up with TRBD1. The CDR3 extends over 15 amino acids. V lost 0 bases, J lost 7 bases, and 7 bases stayed unmatched. Looked up from germline, CDR1 is MGHRA and CDR2 is YSYEKL. The CDR3 DNA reads TGCGCCAGCAGCCAAGAACCGGGACAGGGTTCGGAGCAGTACTTC. The encoded protein is CASSQEPGQGSEQYF.

This clonotype was detected a few times. The genes are TRBV15 and TRBJ2-5; D perhaps matches TRBD1 (6 bases). Per germline, CDR1 LNHNV and CDR2 YYDKDF (reference sequence). The CDR3 length is 15 residues. V was clipped by 6 bases and J by 2 bases, with 16 bases between them. CDR3 amino acids: CATRSTTGTQETQYF. In DNA form, the CDR3 reads TGTGCCACCAGGAGTACGACAGGAACACAAGAGACCCAGTACTTC.

The chain combines TRBV12-3 or TRBV12-4 with TRBJ2-1; D may be TRBD2 (5 bases). Trimming shortened V by 3 bases and J by 9 bases, and 12 bases separated the two germline ends. The CDR3 extends over 13 amino acids. As DNA, the CDR3 is TGTGCCAGCAGTTTGGTCGGGGTGGGTGAGCAGTTCTTC. Protein product: CASSLVGVGEQFF.

This clonotype was seen a handful of times. The V gene is TRBV30, the J gene TRBJ1-1; tentatively, D is TRBD1 (6 bases). From germline, CDR1 is GTSNPN and CDR2 SVGIG (reference sequence). This CDR3 comprises 12 residues. Trimming cost V 4 bases and J 2 bases, with 8 bases left between them. CDR3 DNA: TGTGCCTGGACAGGGGCAAACACTGAAGCTTTCTTT. This encodes CAWTGANTEAFF.

The gene calls are TRBV6-5 and TRBJ2-1; D not resolved. V was cut by 0 bases and J by 5 bases, with 11 bases left in between. Germline CDR1 is MNHEY and CDR2 is SVGAGI. The CDR3 sequence is 15 residues long. The CDR3 bases are TGTGCCAGCAGTTACTCAACTGAGGTAAACAATGAGCAGTTCTTC. Translated, it gives CASSYSTEVNNEQFF.

This clonotype was seen a few times. V is TRBV5-6 and J is TRBJ1-3; D gene uncertain. V was trimmed by 5 bases and J by 2 bases, leaving 14 bases between them. CDR3 length: 15 residues. CDR1 is SGHDT, CDR2 YYEEEE, per germline. This CDR3 reads CASSHPGRAGNTIYF. CDR3 in DNA: TGTGCCAGCAGTCACCCCGGGAGGGCTGGAAACACCATATATTTT.

There are a few counts of this clonotype. The J gene is TRBJ2-2, the V gene TRBV7-6; D is undetermined. Germline lookup yields CDR1 SGHVS and CDR2 FNYEAQ. The CDR3 is 12 amino acids. The ends were cut back, 2 bases at V and 6 bases at J, with 4 bases in the middle. In nucleotides, the CDR3 is TGTGCCAGCAGCTTATGGGCCGGGGAGCTGTTTTTT. Translated, it gives CASSLWAGELFF.

There are many counts of this clonotype. The V and J genes are TRBV12-3 or TRBV12-4 and TRBJ2-2, with D uncertain. The CDR3 is 16 residues long. V was cut by 7 bases and J by 5 bases, with 20 bases left in between. CDR3 in amino acids: CASTPRAGTRTGELFF. In DNA form, the CDR3 reads TGTGCCAGCACCCCCCGGGCCGGAACGAGAACCGGGGAGCTGTTTTTT.

The rearrangement joins TRBV5-6 to TRBJ1-2, with 7 bases aligning to TRBD1. CDR1 is SGHDT, CDR2 YYEEEE, per germline. Trimming at V came to 4 bases and at J to 8 bases, leaving 5 bases not matched to a gene. The CDR3 is made up of 12 amino acids. CDR3 region: CASSLTGKGYTF. The CDR3 region has the DNA TGTGCCAGCAGCCTGACAGGGAAGGGCTACACCTTC.

A few counts support this clonotype. The chain has TRBV20-1 and TRBJ1-1; 7 bases match TRBD1. Germline CDR1 is DFQATT and CDR2 is SNEGSKA (reference sequence). The CDR3 spans 14 residues. The J segment lost 8 bases and the V segment lost 1 base, leaving 10 bases of the junction unmatched. DNA for the CDR3: TGCAGTGCTAGAGTTTTGAAGGGGGCATACGAAGCTTTCTTT. Its translation: CSARVLKGAYEAFF.

The CDR3 reads CASSLMGETQYF. The CDR3, as DNA: TGTGCCAGCAGTTTAATGGGGGAGACCCAGTACTTC. The chain employs TRBV12-3 or TRBV12-4 and TRBJ2-5; D gene uncertain. V gave up 2 bases and J gave up 5 bases, with 6 bases separating them. The CDR3 has 12 amino acids.

This clonotype has at least ten counts. V is TRBV20-1 and J is TRBJ1-2; 7 positions match TRBD1. J lost 9 bases, V lost 6 bases, and 10 bases had no gene match. Per the germline V gene, CDR1 is DFQATT and CDR2 is SNEGSKA (reference sequence). CDR3 length: 12 residues. For the CDR3, the DNA is TGCAGTGCATTTCTACAGGGGCTACGCTACACCTTC. It specifies CSAFLQGLRYTF.

This clonotype was found a few times. The chain couples TRBV27 to TRBJ2-1, with 8 nucleotides matching TRBD2. Trimming removed 2 bases from V and 0 bases from J; junction bases left unmatched: 3. The CDR3 is 16 amino acids. CDR1 MNHEY and CDR2 SMNVEV come from the germline V gene (reference sequence). CDR3 loop: CASSLIGRASYNEQFF. DNA of the CDR3: TGTGCCAGCAGTTTAATCGGGAGGGCCTCCTACAATGAGCAGTTCTTC.

V usage is TRBV13 and J usage is TRBJ2-7; D unclear. Germline V gives CDR1 PRHDT, CDR2 FYEKMQ (reference sequence). The V gene lost 3 bases and the J gene lost 2 bases, with 11 bases spanning the gap. CDR3 length equals 14 residues. The CDR3 coding sequence is TGTGCCAGCAGCTTCGAACGGGTTGCCTACGAGCAGTACTTC. It yields the protein CASSFERVAYEQYF.

There are a few counts of this clonotype. The chain recombines TRBV5-5 with TRBJ2-7; 9 nucleotides agree with TRBD1. This CDR3 has 16 amino acids. CDR1 SGHKS and CDR2 YYEKEE come from the germline V gene (reference sequence). J gave up 0 bases and V 4 bases, and 8 bases lay outside the gene matches. The chain's CDR3 is CASSRTGGLSSYEQYF. DNA for the CDR3: TGTGCCAGCAGCCGCACAGGGGGCCTTAGCTCCTACGAGCAGTACTTC.

CDR3 DNA sequence: TGTGCCAGCAGCACCAGAAGGACAGCCGTGGCGAATCAGCCCCAGCATTTT. This codes for CASSTRRTAVANQPQHF. This chain links TRBV7-8 with TRBJ1-5; TRBD1 is a possible D gene (6 bases). Germline lookup yields CDR1 SGHVS and CDR2 FQNEAQ. V was clipped by 5 bases and J by 4 bases, with 21 bases between them. This CDR3 region has 17 residues.

The rearrangement links TRBV12-3 or TRBV12-4 to TRBJ2-3; D unresolved. V lost 6 bases and J 5 bases, leaving 12 bases between the germline ends. The CDR3 consists of 13 residues. In DNA form, the CDR3 reads TGTGCCAGCAGCCCCTTCCCCGGAGATACGCAGTATTTT. Protein: CASSPFPGDTQYF.

The chain is built from TRBV4-2 and TRBJ2-1; D may be TRBD2 (6 bases). Trimming pared 0 bases from V and 7 bases from J, leaving 13 bases between. This CDR3 comprises 15 residues. Per germline, CDR1 LGHNA and CDR2 YNFKEQ. Here the CDR3 DNA reads TGTGCCAGCAGCCAAGAAATAGCGGAAGGGAATGAGCAGTTCTTC. Protein: CASSQEIAEGNEQFF.

Only a few counts were recorded for this clonotype. The chain carries TRBV7-2 and TRBJ1-4; D is uncertain. The V gene's germline CDR1 is SGHTA and CDR2 FQGNSA. CDR3 length: 15 amino acids. Trimming left V 5 bases short and J 2 bases short, with 12 bases between. The CDR3 region has the DNA TGTGCCAGCAGCCGTTTGGTGGGCACTAATGAAAAACTGTTTTTT. This sequence encodes CASSRLVGTNEKLFF.

This clonotype showed up just a few times. V is TRBV13 and J is TRBJ1-1, with a tentative D call TRBD1 (5 bases). The CDR3 loop spans 12 amino acids. Deletions cut 5 bases from V and 5 bases from J, with 9 bases between. CDR1 and CDR2 from the germline V gene are PRHDT and FYEKMQ (reference sequence). CDR3 protein: CASSRDATEAFF. CDR3 in DNA: TGTGCCAGCAGCCGGGACGCAACTGAAGCTTTCTTT.

The V call is TRBV4-1, the J call TRBJ2-7, with D maybe TRBD1 (6 bases). The CDR3 runs 14 residues. The germline CDR1 and CDR2 sequences are MGHRA and YSYEKL. Trimming removed 4 bases from V and 2 bases from J, with 12 bases in between. CDR3 nucleotide sequence: TGCGCCAGCAGCCGTGCAGGGGCCACCTACGAGCAGTACTTC. Its protein is CASSRAGATYEQYF.

CDR3: CASSLYEGAGTEAFF. For the CDR3, the DNA is TGTGCCAGCAGTTTATATGAGGGGGCCGGCACTGAAGCTTTCTTT. The rearrangement joins TRBV12-3 or TRBV12-4 to TRBJ1-1; 7 bases agree with TRBD1. Unmatched junction bases numbered 7, after V lost 2 bases and J lost 4 bases. CDR3 length: 15 amino acids.